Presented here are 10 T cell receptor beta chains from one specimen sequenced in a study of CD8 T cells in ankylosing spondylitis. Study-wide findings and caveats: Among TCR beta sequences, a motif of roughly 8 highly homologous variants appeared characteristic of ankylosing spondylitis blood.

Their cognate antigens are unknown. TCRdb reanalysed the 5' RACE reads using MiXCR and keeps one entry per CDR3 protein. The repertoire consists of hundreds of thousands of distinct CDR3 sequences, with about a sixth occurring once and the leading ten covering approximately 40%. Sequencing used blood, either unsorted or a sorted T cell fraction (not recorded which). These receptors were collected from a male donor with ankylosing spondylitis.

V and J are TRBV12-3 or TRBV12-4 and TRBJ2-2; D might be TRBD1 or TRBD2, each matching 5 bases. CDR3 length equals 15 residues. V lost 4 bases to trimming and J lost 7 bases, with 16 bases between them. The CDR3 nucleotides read TGTGCCAGCAGTTCTAGGCTCTCGAGGGGCGGGGAGCTGTTTTTT. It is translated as CASSSRLSRGGELFF.

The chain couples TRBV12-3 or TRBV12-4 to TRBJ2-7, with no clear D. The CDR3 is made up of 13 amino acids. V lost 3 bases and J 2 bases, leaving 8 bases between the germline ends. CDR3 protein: CASSFEGTYEQYF. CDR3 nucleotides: TGTGCCAGCAGTTTTGAAGGGACCTACGAGCAGTACTTC.

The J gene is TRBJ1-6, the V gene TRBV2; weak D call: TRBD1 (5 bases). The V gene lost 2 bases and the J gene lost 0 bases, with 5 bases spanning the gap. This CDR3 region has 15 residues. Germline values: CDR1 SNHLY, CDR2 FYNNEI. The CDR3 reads CASSEQGSYNSPLHF. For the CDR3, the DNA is TGTGCCAGCAGTGAACAGGGCTCCTATAATTCACCCCTCCACTTT. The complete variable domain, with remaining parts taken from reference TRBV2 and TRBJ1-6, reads EPEVTQTPSHQVTQMGQEVILRCVPISNHLYFYWYRQILGQKVEFLVSFYNNEISEKSEIFDDQFSVERPDGSNFTLKIRSTKLEDSAMYFCASSEQGSYNSPLHFGNGTRLTVT.

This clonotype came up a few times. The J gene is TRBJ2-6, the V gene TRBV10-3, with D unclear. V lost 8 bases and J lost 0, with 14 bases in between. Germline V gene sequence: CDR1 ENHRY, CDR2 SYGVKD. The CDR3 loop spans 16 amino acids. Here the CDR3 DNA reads TGTGCCATCGCGCAAGGAATTTACTCTGGGGCCAACGTCCTGACTTTC. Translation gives CAIAQGIYSGANVLTF.

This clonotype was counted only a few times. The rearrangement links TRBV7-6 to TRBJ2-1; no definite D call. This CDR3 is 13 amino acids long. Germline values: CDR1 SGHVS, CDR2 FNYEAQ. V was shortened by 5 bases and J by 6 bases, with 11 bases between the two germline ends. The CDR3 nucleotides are TGTGCCAGCAGCCCCGATGGCCCCAATGAGCAGTTCTTC. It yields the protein CASSPDGPNEQFF. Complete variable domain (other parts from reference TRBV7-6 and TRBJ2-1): GAGVSQSPRYKVTKRGQDVALRCDPISGHVSLYWYRQALGQGPEFLTYFNYEAQQDKSGLPNDRFSAERPEGSISTLTIQRTEQRDSAMYRCASSPDGPNEQFFGPGTRLTVL.

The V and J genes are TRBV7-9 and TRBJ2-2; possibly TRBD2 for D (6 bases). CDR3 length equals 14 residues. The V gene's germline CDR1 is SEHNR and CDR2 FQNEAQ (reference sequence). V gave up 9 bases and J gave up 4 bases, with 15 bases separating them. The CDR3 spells CASYKAGPTGELFF. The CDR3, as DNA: TGTGCCAGTTATAAGGCGGGGCCCACCGGGGAGCTGTTTTTT.

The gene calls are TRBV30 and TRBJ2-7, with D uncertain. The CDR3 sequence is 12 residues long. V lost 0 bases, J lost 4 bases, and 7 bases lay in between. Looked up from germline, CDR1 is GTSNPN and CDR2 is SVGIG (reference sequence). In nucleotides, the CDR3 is TGTGCCTGGAGTGTAGTGGAGTACGAGCAGTACTTC. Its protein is CAWSVVEYEQYF.

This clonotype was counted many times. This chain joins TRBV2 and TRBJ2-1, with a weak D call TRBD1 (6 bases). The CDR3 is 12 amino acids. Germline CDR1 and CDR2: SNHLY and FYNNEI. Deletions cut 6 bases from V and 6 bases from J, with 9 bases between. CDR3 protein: CASREQGNEQFF. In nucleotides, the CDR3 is TGTGCCAGCAGGGAACAGGGCAATGAGCAGTTCTTC.

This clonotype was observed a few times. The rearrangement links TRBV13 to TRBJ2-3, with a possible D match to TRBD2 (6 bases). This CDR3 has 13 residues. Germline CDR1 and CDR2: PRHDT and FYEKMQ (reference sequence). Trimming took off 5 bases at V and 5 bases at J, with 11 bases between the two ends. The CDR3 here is CASSPIGRDTQYF. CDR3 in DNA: TGTGCCAGCAGCCCCATCGGGAGAGATACGCAGTATTTT.

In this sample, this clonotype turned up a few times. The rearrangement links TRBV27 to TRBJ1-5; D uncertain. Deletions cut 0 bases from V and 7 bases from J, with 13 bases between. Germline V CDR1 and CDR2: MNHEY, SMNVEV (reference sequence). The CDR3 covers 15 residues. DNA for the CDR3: TGTGCCAGCAGTTTATCGGCCGGGAATTTCCAGCCCCAGCATTTT. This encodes CASSLSAGNFQPQHF.